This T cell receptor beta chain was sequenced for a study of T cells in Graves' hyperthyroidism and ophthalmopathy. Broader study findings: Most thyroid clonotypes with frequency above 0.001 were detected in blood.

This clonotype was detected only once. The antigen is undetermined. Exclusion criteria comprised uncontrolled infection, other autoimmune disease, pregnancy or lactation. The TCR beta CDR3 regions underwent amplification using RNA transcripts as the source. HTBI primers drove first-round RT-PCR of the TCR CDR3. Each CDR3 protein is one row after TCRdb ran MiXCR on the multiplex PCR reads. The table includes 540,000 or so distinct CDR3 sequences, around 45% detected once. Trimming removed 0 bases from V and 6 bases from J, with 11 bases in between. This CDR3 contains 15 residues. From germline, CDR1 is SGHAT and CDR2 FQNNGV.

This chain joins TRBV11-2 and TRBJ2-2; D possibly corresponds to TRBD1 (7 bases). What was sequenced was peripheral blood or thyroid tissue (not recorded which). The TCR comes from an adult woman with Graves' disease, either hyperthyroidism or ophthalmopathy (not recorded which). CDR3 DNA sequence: TGTGCCAGCAGCTTAGAAGGCAGGGGGGCCGGGGAGCTGTTTTTT. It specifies CASSLEGRGAGELFF.